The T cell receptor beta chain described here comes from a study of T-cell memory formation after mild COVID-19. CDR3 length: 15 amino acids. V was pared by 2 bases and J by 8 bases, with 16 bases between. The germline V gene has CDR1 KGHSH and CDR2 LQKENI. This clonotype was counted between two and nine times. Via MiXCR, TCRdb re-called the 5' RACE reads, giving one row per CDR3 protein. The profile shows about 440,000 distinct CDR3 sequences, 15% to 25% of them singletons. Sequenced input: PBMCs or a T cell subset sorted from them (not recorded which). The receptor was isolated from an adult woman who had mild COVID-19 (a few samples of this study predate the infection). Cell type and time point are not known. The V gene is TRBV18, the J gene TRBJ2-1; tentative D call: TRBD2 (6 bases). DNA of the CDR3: TGTGCCAGCTCACCAAGGCGGACTAAGATCGATGAGCAGTTCTTC. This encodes CASSPRRTKIDEQFF.